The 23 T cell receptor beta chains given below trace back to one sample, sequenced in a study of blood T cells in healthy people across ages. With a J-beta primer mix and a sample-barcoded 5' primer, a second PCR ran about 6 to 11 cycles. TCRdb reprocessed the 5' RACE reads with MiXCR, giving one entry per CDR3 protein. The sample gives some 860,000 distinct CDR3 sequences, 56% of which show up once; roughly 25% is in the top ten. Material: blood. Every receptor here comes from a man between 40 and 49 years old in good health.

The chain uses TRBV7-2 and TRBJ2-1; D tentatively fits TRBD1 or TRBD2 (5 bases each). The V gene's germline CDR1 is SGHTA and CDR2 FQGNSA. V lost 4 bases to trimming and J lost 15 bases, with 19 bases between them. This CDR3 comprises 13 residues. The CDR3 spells CASSSLRGSVGFF. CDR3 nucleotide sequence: TGTGCCAGCAGCTCACTGAGGGGCAGCGTGGGGTTCTTC.

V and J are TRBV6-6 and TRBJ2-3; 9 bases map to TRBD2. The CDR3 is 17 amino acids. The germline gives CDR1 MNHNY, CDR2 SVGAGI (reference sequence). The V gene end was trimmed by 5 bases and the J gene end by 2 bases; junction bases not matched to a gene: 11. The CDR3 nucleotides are TGTGCCAGCAGTCGGGGGATCCGCGGGGGGGCCACAGATACGCAGTATTTT. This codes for CASSRGIRGGATDTQYF.

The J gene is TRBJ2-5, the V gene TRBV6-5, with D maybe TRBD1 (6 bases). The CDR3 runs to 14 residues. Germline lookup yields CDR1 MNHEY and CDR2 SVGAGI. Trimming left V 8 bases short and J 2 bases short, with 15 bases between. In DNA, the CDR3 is TGTGCCAGCCGGAACAGGGCAGCTCAAGAGACCCAGTACTTC. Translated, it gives CASRNRAAQETQYF.

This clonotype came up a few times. Written as DNA, the CDR3 is TGTGCCAGCAGAGCGACAGGGCGAAATGAGCAGTTCTTC. Encoded protein: CASRATGRNEQFF. This chain uses TRBV6-5 with TRBJ2-1; 7 nucleotides line up with TRBD1. V shed 6 bases, J shed 7 bases, and the junction held 6 bases outside the gene matches. The length of the CDR3 is 13 residues. The germline gives CDR1 MNHEY, CDR2 SVGAGI.

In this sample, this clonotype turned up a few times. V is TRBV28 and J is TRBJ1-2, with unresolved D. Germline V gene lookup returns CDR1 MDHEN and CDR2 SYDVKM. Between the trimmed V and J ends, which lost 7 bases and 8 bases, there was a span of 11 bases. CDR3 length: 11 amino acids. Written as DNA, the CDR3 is TGTGCCAGCACCCGCGGTGTGGGCTACACCTTC. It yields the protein CASTRGVGYTF.

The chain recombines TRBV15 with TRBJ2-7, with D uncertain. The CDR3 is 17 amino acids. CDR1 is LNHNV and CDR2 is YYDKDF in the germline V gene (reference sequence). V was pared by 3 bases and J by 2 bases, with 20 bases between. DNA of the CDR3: TGTGCCACCAGCAGTCCAGTAGGACCAGCGATAACCTACGAGCAGTACTTC. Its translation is CATSSPVGPAITYEQYF.

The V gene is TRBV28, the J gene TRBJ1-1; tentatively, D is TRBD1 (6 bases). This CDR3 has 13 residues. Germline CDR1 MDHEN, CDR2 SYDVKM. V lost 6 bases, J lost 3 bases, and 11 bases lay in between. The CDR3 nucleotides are TGTGCCAGCAGCCCCTACAGGGACACTGAAGCTTTCTTT. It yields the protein CASSPYRDTEAFF.

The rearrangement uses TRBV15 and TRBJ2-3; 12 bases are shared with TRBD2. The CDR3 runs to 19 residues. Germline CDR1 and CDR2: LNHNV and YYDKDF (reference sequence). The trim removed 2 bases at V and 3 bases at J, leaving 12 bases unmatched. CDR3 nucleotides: TGTGCCACCAGCAGATTCGGCACTAGCGGGGGGTGGGGAACAGATACGCAGTATTTT. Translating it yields CATSRFGTSGGWGTDTQYF.

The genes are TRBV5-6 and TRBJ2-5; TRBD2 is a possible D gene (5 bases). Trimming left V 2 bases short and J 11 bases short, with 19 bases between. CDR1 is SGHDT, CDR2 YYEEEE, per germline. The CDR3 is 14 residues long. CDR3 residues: CASSFGGKGREQYF. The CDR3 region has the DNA TGTGCCAGCAGCTTCGGTGGAAAAGGGAGAGAGCAGTACTTC.

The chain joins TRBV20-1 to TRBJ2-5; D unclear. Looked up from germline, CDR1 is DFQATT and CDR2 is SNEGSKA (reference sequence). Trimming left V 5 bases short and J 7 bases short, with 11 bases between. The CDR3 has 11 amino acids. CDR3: CSAEFGGTQYF. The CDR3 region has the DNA TGCAGTGCTGAGTTCGGCGGGACCCAGTACTTC.

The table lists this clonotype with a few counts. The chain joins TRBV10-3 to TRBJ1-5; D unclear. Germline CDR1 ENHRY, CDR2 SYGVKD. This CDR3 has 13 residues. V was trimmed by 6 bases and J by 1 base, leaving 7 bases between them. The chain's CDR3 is CAIRGSSNQPQHF. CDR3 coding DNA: TGTGCCATCAGGGGCTCGAGCAATCAGCCCCAGCATTTT.

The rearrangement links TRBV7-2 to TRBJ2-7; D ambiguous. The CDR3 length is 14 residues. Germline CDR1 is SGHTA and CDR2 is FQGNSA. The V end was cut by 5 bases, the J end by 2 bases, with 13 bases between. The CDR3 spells CASSPYSRPYEQYF. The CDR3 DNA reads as TGTGCCAGCAGCCCCTACAGTAGACCCTACGAGCAGTACTTC.

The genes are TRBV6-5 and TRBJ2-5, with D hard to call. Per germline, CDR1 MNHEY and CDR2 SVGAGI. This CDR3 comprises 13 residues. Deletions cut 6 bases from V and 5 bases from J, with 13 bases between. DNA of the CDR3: TGTGCCAGCAGACCCCTGACCCTCGAGACCCAGTACTTC. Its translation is CASRPLTLETQYF.

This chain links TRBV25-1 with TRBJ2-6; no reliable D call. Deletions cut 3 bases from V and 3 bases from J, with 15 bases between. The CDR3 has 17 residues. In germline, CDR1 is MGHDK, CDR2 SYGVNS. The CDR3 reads CASSDGVGFFGANVLTF. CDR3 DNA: TGTGCCAGCAGTGATGGGGTGGGATTTTTTGGGGCCAACGTCCTGACTTTC.

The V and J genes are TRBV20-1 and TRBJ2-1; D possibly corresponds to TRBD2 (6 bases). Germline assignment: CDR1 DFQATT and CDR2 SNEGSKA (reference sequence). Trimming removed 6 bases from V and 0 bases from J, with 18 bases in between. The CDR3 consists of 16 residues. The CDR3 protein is CSARDFSPSSYNEQFF. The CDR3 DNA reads TGCAGTGCCCGGGACTTTTCTCCGAGCTCCTACAATGAGCAGTTCTTC.

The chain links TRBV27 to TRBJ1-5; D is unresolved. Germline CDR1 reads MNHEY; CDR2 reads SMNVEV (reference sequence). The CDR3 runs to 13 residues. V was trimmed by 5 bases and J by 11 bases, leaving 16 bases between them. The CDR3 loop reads CASSASVLTSQHF. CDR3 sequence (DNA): TGTGCCAGCAGTGCGTCCGTACTTACGTCCCAGCATTTT.

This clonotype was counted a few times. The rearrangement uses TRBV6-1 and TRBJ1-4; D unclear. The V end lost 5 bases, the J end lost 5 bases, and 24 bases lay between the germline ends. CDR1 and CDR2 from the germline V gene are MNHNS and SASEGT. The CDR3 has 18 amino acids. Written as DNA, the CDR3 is TGTGCCAGCAGTCCCCTAGGTTCGTGGACGGACTACAATGAAAAACTGTTTTTT. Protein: CASSPLGSWTDYNEKLFF.

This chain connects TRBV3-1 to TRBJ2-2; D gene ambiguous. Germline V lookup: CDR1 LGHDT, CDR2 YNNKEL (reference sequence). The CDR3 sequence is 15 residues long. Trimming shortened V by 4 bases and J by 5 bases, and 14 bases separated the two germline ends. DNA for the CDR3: TGTGCCAGCAGCCTAAGTGCGACACAAACCGGGGAGCTGTTTTTT. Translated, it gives CASSLSATQTGELFF. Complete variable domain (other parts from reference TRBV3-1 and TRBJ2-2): DTAVSQTPKYLVTQMGNDKSIKCEQNLGHDTMYWYKQDSKKFLKIMFSYNNKELIINETVPNRFSPKSPDKAHLNLHINSLELGDSAVYFCASSLSATQTGELFFGEGSRLTVL.

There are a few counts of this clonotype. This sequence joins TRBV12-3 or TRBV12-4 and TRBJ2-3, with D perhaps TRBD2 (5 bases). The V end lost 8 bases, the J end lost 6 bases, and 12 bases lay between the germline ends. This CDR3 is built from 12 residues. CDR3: CASGGSQDTQYF. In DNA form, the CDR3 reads TGTGCCAGCGGCGGGTCCCAGGATACGCAGTATTTT.

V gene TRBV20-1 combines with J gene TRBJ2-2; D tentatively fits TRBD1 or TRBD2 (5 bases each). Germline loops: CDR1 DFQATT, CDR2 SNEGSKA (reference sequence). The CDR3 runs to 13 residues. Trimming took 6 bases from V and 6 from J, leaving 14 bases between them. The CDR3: CSAVGLAAGELFF. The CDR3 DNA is TGCAGTGCCGTGGGGCTAGCCGCCGGGGAGCTGTTTTTT.

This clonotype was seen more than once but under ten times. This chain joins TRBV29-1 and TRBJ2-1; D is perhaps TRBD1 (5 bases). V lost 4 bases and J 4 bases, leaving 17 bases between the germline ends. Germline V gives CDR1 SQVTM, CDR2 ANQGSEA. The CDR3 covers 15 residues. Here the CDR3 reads CSVGLLTEDYNEQFF. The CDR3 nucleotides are TGCAGCGTTGGGCTGCTGACAGAGGATTACAATGAGCAGTTCTTC.

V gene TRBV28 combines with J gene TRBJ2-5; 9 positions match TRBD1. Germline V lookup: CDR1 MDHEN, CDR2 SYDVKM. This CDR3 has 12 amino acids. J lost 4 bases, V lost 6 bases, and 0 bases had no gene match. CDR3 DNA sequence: TGTGCCAGCAGGACAGGGGGAGAGACCCAGTACTTC. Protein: CASRTGGETQYF.

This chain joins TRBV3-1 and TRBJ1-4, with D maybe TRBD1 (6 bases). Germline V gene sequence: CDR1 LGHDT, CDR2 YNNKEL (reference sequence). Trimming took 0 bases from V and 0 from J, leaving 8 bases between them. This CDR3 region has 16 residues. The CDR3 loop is CASSQEGGATNEKLFF. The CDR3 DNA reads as TGTGCCAGCAGCCAAGAAGGGGGAGCAACTAATGAAAAACTGTTTTTT.